This note documents a single T cell receptor beta chain sequence. A second PCR, run for roughly 6 to 11 cycles, used a sample-barcoded 5' primer plus a J-beta primer mix. Each TCR beta cDNA got a 12-nucleotide random molecular identifier. TCRdb reanalysed the 5' RACE reads using MiXCR and keeps one entry per CDR3 protein. This sample has approximately 1,000,000 distinct CDR3 sequences, with less than 50% found just once. This CDR3 spans 17 amino acids. Per the germline V gene, CDR1 is DFQATT and CDR2 is SNEGSKA (reference sequence). V shed 3 bases and J 3 bases; nucleotides not matched to a gene: 10. The sample comes from a study of blood T cells in healthy people across ages.

The chain couples TRBV20-1 to TRBJ2-7, with TRBD2 identical over 14 bases. The source material was blood. The TCR sequence derives from a woman aged 60 to 75 in good health. As DNA, the CDR3 is TGCAGTGCTAGTGTAGGGACTAGCGGGAGTCGAGGCTACGAGCAGTACTTC. Protein: CSASVGTSGSRGYEQYF.